This T cell receptor (beta chain) is from a study of blood T cell repertoires in COVID-19. Overall study: Sites in the United States, Italy and Spain provided acute and convalescent COVID-19 samples. The cDNA or gDNA used as material had been derived from T cells, B-cell-depleted T cells, or PBMCs.

Authors' data handling: Estimation of nucleated cell counts relied on the amplification of reference gene primers. Using immunoSEQ multiplex PCR, the repertoire was profiled, and TCRdb retains in-frame clones only, with some absent. V and J calls and clone size come straight from that table; D and trimming were deduced from the DNA. The sample holds fewer than 200,000 clones, about 83% seen once. CDR3 size: 14 residues. V dropped 7 bases and J dropped 10; count of bases not matched to a gene: 13. Germline V gene lookup returns CDR1 LGHNT and CDR2 FRNRAP. Only a few counts were recorded for this clone.

This TCR was sampled from a man between 35 and 55 years old who had recovered from COVID-19. The chain joins TRBV12-5 to TRBJ2-1, with 7 bases fitting TRBD2. Source material: peripheral blood. This chain's CDR3 is CASVGEGGVSEQFF. The DNA of the CDR3 is TGTGCTAGTGTTGGGGAGGGAGGAGTCTCGGAGCAGTTCTTC.